This entry concerns a single T cell receptor (beta chain). Per the original data handling: By means of reference gene primer amplification, nucleated cell counts were estimated. Using immunoSEQ multiplex PCR, the repertoire was profiled, and TCRdb retains in-frame clones only, with some absent. V and J calls and clone size are given by that table; D and trimming were obtained from the DNA. The table has 95,000 to 150,000 clones, more than 80% seen once. These data originate in a study of blood T cell repertoires in COVID-19. V was cut by 1 base and J by 0 bases, with 11 bases left in between. Germline V lookup: CDR1 SGHTA, CDR2 FQGNSA. The CDR3 extends over 16 amino acids.

The chain couples TRBV7-2 to TRBJ2-3; D remains unclear. This TCR came from a man aged 35 to 55 with acute or convalescent COVID-19. Sequenced sample: peripheral blood. CDR3 amino acids: CASSLVGDSSTDTQYF. In nucleotides, the CDR3 is TGTGCCAGCAGCTTAGTAGGAGACTCTAGCACAGATACGCAGTATTTT.